This T cell receptor beta chain stems from a study of blood T cell repertoires in COVID-19. The overall study: Samples taken during acute and convalescent COVID-19 were collected in the United States, Italy and Spain.

Germline lookup yields CDR1 MNHNY and CDR2 SVGAGI (reference sequence). V shed 5 bases, J shed 0 bases, and the junction held 12 bases outside the gene matches. CDR3 length equals 19 residues. As processed by the authors: Researchers report that nucleated cell counts were estimated from reference gene primer amplification. Measured with immunoSEQ multiplex PCR; TCRdb has only the in-frame clones, and not every one. V, J and clone size are those of that table, while D and trimming were read from the DNA. The repertoire holds around 200,000 clones, with around 86% as singletons. The specimen sequenced was peripheral blood. The receptor was derived from a man aged 50-59 years with acute or convalescent COVID-19. This chain uses TRBV6-6 with TRBJ1-6, with 8 bases aligning to TRBD1. Here the CDR3 DNA reads TGTGCCAGCAGTCCCGCACGGGCAGGGGGCTTCTCCTATAATTCACCCCTCCACTTT. Its protein is CASSPARAGGFSYNSPLHF.